The T cell receptor (beta chain) under discussion was sequenced for a study of T cell repertoires in cytomegalovirus infection. About the research overall: Public TCR beta signatures were indicative of both CMV infection and a matching HLA type.

This clonotype was recorded many times. TCRdb re-derived calls from the reads in MiXCR, one entry per CDR3 protein. In the table there are approximately 250,000 distinct CDR3 sequences, about 12% of which are singletons. The CDR3 is 16 amino acids. Trimming left V 3 bases short and J 0 bases short, with 12 bases between. The germline V gene has CDR1 KGHSH and CDR2 LQKENI. The sample consisted of PBMCs. This clonotype was obtained from a human donor in good health (CMV status not recorded). Some clones in this sample may be carry-over from other donors' samples. The chain employs TRBV18 and TRBJ1-5; D is ambiguous. CDR3 amino acids: CASSPPGTNSNQPQHF. In nucleotides, the CDR3 is TGTGCCAGCTCACCCCCAGGAACAAATAGCAATCAGCCCCAGCATTTT.